Listed here is a single TCR beta chain. Original processing methods: Amplification of reference gene primers provided the estimated nucleated cell counts. The table came from immunoSEQ multiplex PCR; TCRdb's copy has only in-frame clones and leaves some out. V and J calls and clone size are given by that table; D and trimming were obtained from the DNA. This table holds nearly 350,000 clones, approximately 90% found once. The length of the CDR3 is 15 residues. The V gene lost 0 bases and the J gene lost 2 bases, with 8 bases spanning the gap. CDR1 is SGHTA and CDR2 is FQGNSA in the germline V gene. The source of the sample is a study of blood T cell repertoires in COVID-19. The overall study: COVID-19 samples, acute and convalescent, were from the United States, Italy and Spain. In each case, the material was cDNA or gDNA derived from T cells, B-cell-depleted T cells, or PBMCs.

The V gene is TRBV7-2, the J gene TRBJ1-5, with D possibly being TRBD1 (5 bases). The receptor was isolated from a woman aged 18 to 35 who had recovered from COVID-19. The sequencing input was peripheral blood. CDR3 region: CASSLAWGGNQPQHF. CDR3 DNA: TGTGCCAGCAGCTTAGCGTGGGGGGGCAATCAGCCCCAGCATTTT.